This TCR beta chain was recorded in a study of blood T cell repertoires in COVID-19. Study-wide background: The origin of the acute and convalescent COVID-19 samples was the United States, Italy and Spain.

Assignment of participants to cohorts was predicated upon participant-reported clinical history. Looked up from germline, CDR1 is MDHEN and CDR2 is SYDVKM. The CDR3 extends over 15 amino acids. V shed 4 bases, J shed 0 bases, and the junction held 5 bases outside the gene matches. Methods used by the authors: Reference gene primer amplification yielded estimated nucleated cell counts. TCRdb's table, derived via immunoSEQ multiplex PCR, lists solely in-frame clones and lacks some. V, J and clone size derive from that table, while D and trimming were established from the DNA sequence. The sample consists of around 300,000 clones, around 89% of them appearing once.

Sequenced material: PBMCs or T cells enriched from blood (not recorded which). V is TRBV28 and J is TRBJ2-7; TRBD2 matches at 8 bases. This clonotype originated in a young woman with acute COVID-19. In nucleotides, the CDR3 is TGTGCCAGCAGTTATTCCGGGACTAGCTCCTACGAGCAGTACTTC. It translates to CASSYSGTSSYEQYF.